This TCR beta chain was identified during a study of shared clonotypes between healthy human individuals (dated by TCRdb to 2018 to 2021). Describing the broader study: Two women and three men aged 18 to 49 years were included in the cohort. Per donor, leukapheresis produced somewhere between about 0.94 and 9.5 billion PBMCs. To estimate repertoire size and how much clonotypes are shared between individuals, the study performed deep sequencing of blood TCR repertoires from roughly five healthy adults. To increase sequencing depth and limit assay-specific biases, different laboratories used diverse techniques to prepare libraries and sequence TCR repertoires. For each donor, CD4 naive and CD4 memory were each run on three plates, CD8 naive on two plates, and CD8 memory on one plate.

Healthy HIV-negative adults with no recently reported acute infections or vaccinations were included as donors. Every donor was a Caucasian adult living in Nashville, Tennessee, USA. Magnetic negative selection was used to enrich CD4+ T cells, after which naive cells were positively selected on CD45RA and the negative fraction became the memory subset. Blood was collected by leukapheresis, and PBMCs were isolated by Ficoll-Histopaque density gradient centrifugation and then cryopreserved in liquid nitrogen vapor phase. Purity and quantity of every magnetically sorted T cell population were checked by analytical flow cytometry. From each sorted fraction, genomic DNA was isolated and quantified by UV absorbance on a Nanodrop 2000c. TCR CDR3 regions were amplified from genomic DNA by multiplex PCR using the deep immunoSEQ assay. Extracted genomic DNA from each cell subset was distributed evenly across all wells of several immunoSEQ 96-well plates, and each plate was treated as a replicate. For sorted subsets, about 200 ng genomic DNA, equal to 25,000 to 35,000 T cell genomes, was loaded into each replicate PCR. Purified libraries were quantified with a Qubit 3.0 fluorometer, sized on a Bioanalyzer 2100, and re-quantified with the KAPA Library Quantification kit. A separate single-read 150-cycle Illumina NextSeq 550 flow cell was used to sequence each immunoSEQ 96-well plate. Per the authors' processing: Because the immunoSEQ output held only junctional sequences and lacked quality scores, the filtering could not match the filtering applied to full-length reads. To assign V/J genes and CDR3, sequences were annotated against IMGT germline references using PyIR, a Python wrapper for IgBLAST v1.9. Reads were filtered out if the reads had weak V/J assignments (E-value above 1e-6), no CDR3, stop codons, out-of-frame junctions, or ambiguous translated residues. V3J clonotypes were defined as sequences sharing an identical inferred V gene, J gene, and CDR3 amino acid sequence. Percentage overlap between repertoires was computed as shared unique clonotypes divided by the size of the smaller repertoire. Richness of each repertoire was evaluated using RTK rarefaction, the Chao1 estimator, and Recon v2.1 estimates of unobserved clonotypes. OLGA was used to compute generation probabilities for all TCRbeta clonotypes that the gDNA method yielded from a handful of donors. TCRdb stores this immuneACCESS table with in-frame sequences only. Part of the clones is absent; in the studies checked, under half of the shortfall reflects unresolved V genes, and no reason is known for the rest. The V and J calls and clone size are taken from that table; D and trimming were inferred from the DNA. The sample profile shows 2 million to 2.5 million clones; approximately 95% of them were found once. The top ten clones comprise roughly 0.13% of the sample.

As for this clone: The specificity of this receptor is unknown. Per-base quality was not reported, and no clone a single base away is much larger than it.

Broad study findings and their caveats: Naive subsets generally had larger estimated clonotype richness than memory subsets. Based on pairwise subsampling, the degree of clonotype sharing among donors was expected to be affected by sequencing depth. Sharing across several donors was observed for approximately 5% of naive CD4, under 4% of naive CD8, 2% to 2.5% of memory CD4, and roughly 0.43% of memory CD8 clonotypes. Compared with non-shared clonotypes, clonotypes shared by all four sorted-subset donors had higher generation probabilities. Sampling was restricted to blood, and TCR repertoires in tissues likely differ from the TCR repertoires found in blood. Even with the large sequencing depth, rarefaction of the sorted-subset datasets indicated that sequencing was incomplete. Because the study included only a small number of donors, the genetic and exposure-history diversity represented was limited.

The sequence was collected from a man younger than 30 in good health. The sequenced sample was naive CD4+ T cells sorted from blood. Read against the paper, the sample's cell subset or site label means: CD45RA+ positively selected.

The DNA is TGTGCCAGCAGCCTTCATTCCGGGGTGGGGTCCTACGAGCAGTACTTC. This is translated as CASSLHSGVGSYEQYF. The sequence joins TRBV4-2 to TRBJ2-7; a tentative D call is TRBD2 (5 bases match). The V and J ends are trimmed by 4 bases and 1 base, leaving 17 bases between them. The germline V gene gives CDR1 as LGHNA and CDR2 as YNFKEQ. The CDR3 sequence holds 16 residues, the cysteine and phenylalanine included. Only CDR3 DNA remains: 48 bases, in frame from the first base.